Listed below are T cell receptor beta chains from one sample, sequenced in a study of cytomegalovirus exposure and HLA in healthy donors. Produced via immunoSEQ multiplex PCR; TCRdb's table is partial and in-frame only. The sample totals about 100,000 clones; its top ten clones hold 5.5%. Sequenced input: PBMCs. These receptors were obtained from a girl between 10 and 17 years old in good health and CMV-seropositive. Both conserved end residues are part of each CDR3.

TRBJ2-5 | TRBV2 | CATRSGYTGETQYF
TRBJ2-1 | TRBV11-3 | CASSGQGVFF
TRBJ2-5 | TRBV15 | CATSREAGAQETQYF
TRBJ1-1 | TRBV18 | CASSPGPNTEAFF
TRBJ2-3 | TRBV7-2 | CASSWADTQYF
TRBJ1-2 | TRBV7-2 | CASSLNGVDGYTF
TRBJ1-2 | TRBV19 | CASSTQGYYGYTF
TRBJ2-7 | TRBV6-5 | CASRGGYEQYF
TRBJ2-5 | TRBV7-9 | CASSLRQLQETQYF
TRBJ2-1 | TRBV6-6 | CASSSSQGHNEQFF
TRBJ1-5 | TRBV9 | CASSAGTGLQPQHF
TRBJ1-1 | TRBV5-5 | CASSSWTVMNTEAFF
TRBJ2-1 | TRBV10-3 | CAISVLNWQGTGEQFF
TRBJ1-1 | TRBV6-1 | CASSVDRSLYMNTEAFF
TRBJ1-2 | TRBV9 | CASSSLPYPGGANYGYTF
TRBJ1-2 | TRBV28 | CASWGGAGEGGYTF
TRBJ2-2 | TRBV9 | CASSVQRGENTGELFF
TRBJ1-5 | TRBV30 | CAWGDNQPQHF
TRBJ2-7 | TRBV6-5 | CASSYSGAGRGYEQYF
TRBJ1-2 | TRBV9 | CASSVGQENYGYTF
TRBJ1-2 | TRBV4-1 | CASSQETGGYTF
TRBJ1-2 | TRBV19 | CASALVQGDGYTF
TRBJ1-1 | TRBV13 | CASSFGGRKGTEAFF
TRBJ2-1 | TRBV4-2 | CASSHTTGTTISGEFF
TRBJ1-4 | TRBV5-1 | CASRPDRGGEKLFF
TRBJ1-2 | TRBV19 | CARTLNTGTPNHRGEKTF
TRBJ2-3 | TRBV2 | CASSGGQVRQDTQYF
TRBJ1-5 | TRBV19 | CASMGGDQPQHF
TRBJ1-6 | TRBV7-2 | CASSLRDGGNSPLHF
TRBJ1-1 | TRBV4-1 | CASSQYTGVMNTEAFF
TRBJ1-1 | TRBV4-1 | CASSQSTGGLTEAFF
TRBJ1-1 | TRBV29-1 | CSARVMGTEAFF
TRBJ2-1 | TRBV11-1 | CASSLEPGSIEQFF
TRBJ1-5 | TRBV19 | CASSARVGQGQPQHF
TRBJ1-2 | TRBV4-3 | CASSQDRGYYGYTF